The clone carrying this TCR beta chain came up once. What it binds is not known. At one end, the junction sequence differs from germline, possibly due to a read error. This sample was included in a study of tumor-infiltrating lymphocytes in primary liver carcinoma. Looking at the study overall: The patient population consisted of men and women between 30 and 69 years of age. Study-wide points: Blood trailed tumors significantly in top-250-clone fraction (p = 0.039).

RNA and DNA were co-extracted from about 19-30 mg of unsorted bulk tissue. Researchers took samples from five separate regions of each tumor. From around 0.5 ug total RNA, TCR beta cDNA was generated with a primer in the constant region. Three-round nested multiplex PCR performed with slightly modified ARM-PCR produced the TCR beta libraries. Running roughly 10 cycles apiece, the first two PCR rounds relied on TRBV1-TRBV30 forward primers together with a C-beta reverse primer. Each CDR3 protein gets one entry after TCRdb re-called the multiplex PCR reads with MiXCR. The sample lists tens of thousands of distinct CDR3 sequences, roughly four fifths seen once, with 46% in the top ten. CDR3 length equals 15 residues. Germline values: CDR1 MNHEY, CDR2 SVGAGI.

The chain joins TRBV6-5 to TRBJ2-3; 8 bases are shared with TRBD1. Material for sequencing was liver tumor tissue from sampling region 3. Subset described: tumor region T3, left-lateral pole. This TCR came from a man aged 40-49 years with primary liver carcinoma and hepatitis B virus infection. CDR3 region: CASSRQGRSTHTQYF. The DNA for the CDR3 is TGTGCCAGCAGTAGACAGGGGCGAAGCACACATACGCAATATTTT.